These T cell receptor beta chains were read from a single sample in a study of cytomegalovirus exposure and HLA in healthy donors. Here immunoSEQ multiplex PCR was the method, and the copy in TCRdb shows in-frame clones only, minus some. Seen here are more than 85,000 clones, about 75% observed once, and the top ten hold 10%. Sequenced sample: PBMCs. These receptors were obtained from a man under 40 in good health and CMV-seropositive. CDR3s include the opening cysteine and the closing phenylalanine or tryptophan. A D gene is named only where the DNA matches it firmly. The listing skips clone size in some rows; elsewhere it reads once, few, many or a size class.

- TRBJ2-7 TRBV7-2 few CASSRGGLSYEQYF TGTGCCAGCAGCCGCGGGGGCCTCTCCTACGAGCAGTACTTC
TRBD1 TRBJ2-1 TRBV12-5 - CASGPGTGVQEQFF TGTGCTAGTGGGCCCGGGACAGGGGTGCAAGAGCAGTTCTTC
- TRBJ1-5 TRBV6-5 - CASSPMGGNQPQHF TGTGCCAGCAGTCCTATGGGAGGCAATCAGCCCCAGCATTTT
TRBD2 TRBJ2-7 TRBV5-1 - CASSFGGGGAHEQYF TGCGCCAGCAGCTTCGGTGGCGGGGGGGCCCACGAGCAGTACTTC
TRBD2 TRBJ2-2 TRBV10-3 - CAISWSGANTGELFF TGTGCCATCAGCTGGAGCGGGGCGAACACCGGGGAGCTGTTTTTT
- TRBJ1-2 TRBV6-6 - CASSYPPESYGYTF TGTGCCAGCAGTTACCCCCCTGAGAGCTATGGCTACACCTTC
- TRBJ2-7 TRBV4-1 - CASRNAYEQYF TGCGCCAGCAGAAACGCGTACGAGCAGTACTTC
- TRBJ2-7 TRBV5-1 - CASSLEAGATYEQYF TGCGCCAGCAGCTTGGAAGCAGGGGCGACCTACGAGCAGTACTTC
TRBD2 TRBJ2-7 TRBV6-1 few CASSGTSGVYEQYF TGTGCCAGCAGTGGGACTAGCGGGGTATACGAGCAGTACTTC
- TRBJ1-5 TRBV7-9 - CASSLNPNQPQHF TGTGCCAGCAGCTTAAATCCGAATCAGCCCCAGCATTTT
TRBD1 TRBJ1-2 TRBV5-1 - CASSPGQDYGYTF TGCGCCAGCAGCCCGGGACAGGACTATGGCTACACCTTC
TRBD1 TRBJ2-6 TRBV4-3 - CASSQEWAGGYSGANVLTF TGCGCCAGCAGCCAAGAATGGGCAGGGGGTTACTCTGGGGCCAACGTCCTGACTTTC
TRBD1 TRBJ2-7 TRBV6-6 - CASRPGTGSSYERYF TGTGCCAGCAGGCCCGGGACAGGGAGCTCCTACGAGCGGTACTTC
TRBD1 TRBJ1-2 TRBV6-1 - CASSEPPGQGVSPYGYNF TGTGCCAGCAGTGAGCCTCCGGGACAGGGAGTCTCCCCGTATGGCTACAACTTC
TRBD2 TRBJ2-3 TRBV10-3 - CAIRGTSGDGTDTQYF TGTGCCATCAGGGGGACTAGCGGGGATGGGACAGATACGCAGTATTTT
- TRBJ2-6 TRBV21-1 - CASSFPGGCVSGANVLTF TGTGCCAGCAGCTTCCCCGGGGGGTGCGTCTCTGGGGCCAACGTCCTGACTTTC
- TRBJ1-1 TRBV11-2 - CASSPPGGETEAFF TGTGCCAGCAGCCCCCCGGGAGGGGAGACTGAAGCTTTCTTT
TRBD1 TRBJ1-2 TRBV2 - CASSRDREGYTF TGTGCCAGCAGTAGGGACAGGGAGGGCTACACCTTC
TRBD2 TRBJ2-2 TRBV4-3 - CASSPYPGLAGGPGELFF TGCGCCAGCAGCCCCTACCCGGGACTAGCGGGGGGGCCCGGGGAGCTGTTTTTT
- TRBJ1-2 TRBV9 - CASSGSLYRDYGYTF TGTGCCAGCAGCGGAAGTTTGTATCGAGACTATGGCTACACCTTC
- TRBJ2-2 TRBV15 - CATSITRGTGELFF TGTGCCACCAGCATAACCAGGGGCACCGGGGAGCTGTTTTTT
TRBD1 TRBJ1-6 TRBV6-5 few CASSPRDRVGSPLHF TGTGCCAGCAGCCCCCGGGACAGGGTAGGATCACCCCTCCACTTT
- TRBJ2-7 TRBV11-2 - CASRGIGGIAYEQYF TGTGCCAGCCGGGGGATAGGAGGGATTGCCTACGAGCAGTACTTC
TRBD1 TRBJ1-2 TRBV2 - CASSSDRAVMGDYGYTF TGTGCCAGCAGTTCTGACAGGGCCGTAATGGGGGACTATGGCTACACCTTC
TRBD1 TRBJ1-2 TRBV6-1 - CASSENRGIALDRSKDGYTF TGTGCCAGCAGTGAAAACAGGGGAATAGCCCTCGATAGGTCGAAGGATGGCTACACCTTC
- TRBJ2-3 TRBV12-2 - CASRLVVAGGNTDTQYF -
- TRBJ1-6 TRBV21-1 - CASSKQGQRAYRANSPLHF TGTGCCAGCAGCAAACAGGGTCAAAGGGCTTATAGGGCTAATTCACCCCTCCACTTT
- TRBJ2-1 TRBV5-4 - CASSSTNSYNEQFF TGTGCCAGCAGCTCGACAAACTCCTACAATGAGCAGTTCTTC
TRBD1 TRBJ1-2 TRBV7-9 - CASSDRGRSQHYGYTF TGTGCCAGCAGCGACAGGGGGCGGAGTCAACACTATGGCTACACCTTC
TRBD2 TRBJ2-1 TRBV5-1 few CASSLYLQGLAGGGQFF TGCGCCAGCAGCTTGTACCTCCAGGGACTAGCGGGAGGGGGGCAGTTCTTC
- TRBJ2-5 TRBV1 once CTSSQGGTQYF TGCACCAGCAGCCAGGGAGGGACCCAGTACTTC
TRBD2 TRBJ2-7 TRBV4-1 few CASSQILAGGYEQYF TGCGCCAGCAGCCAGATACTAGCGGGGGGCTACGAGCAGTACTTC
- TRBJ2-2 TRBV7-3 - CASSPYTGNTGELFF TGTGCCAGCAGCCCCTACACAGGAAACACCGGGGAGCTGTTTTTT
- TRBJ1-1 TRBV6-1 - CASSSTRTVNTEAFF TGTGCCAGCAGTTCTACCAGGACAGTCAACACTGAAGCTTTCTTT
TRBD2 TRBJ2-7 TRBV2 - CASSALAASYEQYF TGTGCCAGCAGTGCACTAGCGGCGTCCTACGAGCAGTACTTC
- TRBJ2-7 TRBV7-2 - CASTSGAISYEQYF TGTGCCAGCACCTCGGGTGCCATCTCCTACGAGCAGTACTTC
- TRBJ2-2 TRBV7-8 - CASSKRQEVFRELFF TGTGCCAGCAGCAAGAGACAGGAAGTATTCCGGGAGCTGTTTTTT
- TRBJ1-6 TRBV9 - CASSPRDSPLHF TGTGCCAGCAGCCCACGGGATTCACCCCTCCACTTT
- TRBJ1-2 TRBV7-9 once CASSLDRGPYGYTF TGTGCCAGCAGCTTAGATAGGGGCCCCTATGGCTACACCTTC
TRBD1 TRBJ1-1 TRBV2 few CASSGTGGVAFF TGTGCCAGCAGTGGGACAGGAGGGGTAGCTTTCTTT